This entry features one TCR beta chain sequence. The antigen remains undetermined. Trimming took off 6 bases at V and 8 bases at J, with 20 bases between the two ends. CDR3 size: 15 residues. The germline CDR1 and CDR2 sequences are MGHRA and YSYEKL. Time point indicated: pre-sensitization, week 0. The treatment denotes: therapeutic diphenylcyclopropenone sensitization with weekly scalp DPC. Patches went on only after blood had been drawn each time. The data originate from a study of human T cells and chemical hapten exposure. On the study more broadly: Per-sample variation in TCR yield stemmed mainly from small pooled library volume differences. General study findings and limits: Large CDR3 similarity clusters arose significantly more often from expanded TCRs than from controls. PT1 expanded TCR counts and patch test score were linked, and their correlation was positive.

TCRdb used MiXCR to reprocess the RACE reads, holding one entry per CDR3 protein. The table lists 280,000 or so distinct CDR3 sequences, around 7.7% of them singletons. This chain joins TRBV4-1 and TRBJ2-1; D perhaps matches TRBD1 (6 bases). The material sequenced was whole blood, taken in connection with sensitization to the hapten diphenylcyclopropenone (DPC). The TCR originated in a man aged 18 to 35 with alopecia areata. Some clones in this sample may be carry-over from other donors' samples. The CDR3 spells CASSLWIGDNDEQFF. The CDR3 nucleotides read TGCGCCAGCAGTCTGTGGATTGGGGACAACGATGAGCAGTTCTTC.